These T cell receptor beta chains were read from a single sample in a study of blood T cells in healthy people across ages. Each CDR3 protein is one row after TCRdb ran MiXCR on the 5' RACE reads. This table has roughly 1.6 million distinct CDR3 sequences, around 36% appearing once. The sequencing sample was made of blood. Receptors were obtained from a woman in her thirties in good health. Both conserved end residues are trimmed from each CDR3. The order of the fields is J gene, V gene, D gene, CDR3 protein. D genes are given only for firm matches.

>TRBJ2-3|TRBV20-1|TRBD1
SARPEDRVFTDTQY
>TRBJ2-1|TRBV15|TRBD2
ATSRDAGRGGSEQF
>TRBJ2-2|TRBV7-9|NA
ASSKTGGGELF
>TRBJ2-7|TRBV5-4|NA
ASSLDPQFRGAYEQY
>NA|TRBV13|NA
ASSLGGPRVVETQY
>TRBJ2-3|TRBV10-3|TRBD2
AISVNGRVDTQY
>TRBJ1-2|TRBV6-5|NA
ASRDTRTGYT
>TRBJ2-3|TRBV15|TRBD2
AASGRTSGGSDTQY
>TRBJ2-7|TRBV20-1|TRBD2
SPGRREDYEQY
>TRBJ1-1|TRBV2|TRBD1
ASSPDRGWTEAF
>TRBJ2-1|TRBV20-1|TRBD2
SARALAENHSEQF
>TRBJ2-3|TRBV6-1|TRBD1
ASRMGQNTDTQY
>TRBJ2-7|TRBV9|NA
ASSVGVDNYEQY
>TRBJ2-7|TRBV11-2|NA
ASSAYRTMGYEQY
>TRBJ2-5|TRBV20-1|NA
SGTDGQETQY
>TRBJ2-1|TRBV6-1|NA
ASSGSRLREQF
>TRBJ2-7|TRBV9|NA
ASSPPRAGSYEQY
>TRBJ2-7|TRBV20-1|TRBD1
SATGQDKTSYEQY
>TRBJ2-2|TRBV7-9|NA
AISSGSNTGELF
>TRBJ2-7|TRBV20-1|NA
SAREFVGRQGYEQY
>TRBJ1-2|TRBV30|NA
AWSWGEGYT
>TRBJ2-4|TRBV4-1|NA
ASSQEIGLAKNIQY
>TRBJ2-7|TRBV7-9|TRBD1
ASSKDRGVYEQY
>TRBJ2-1|TRBV3-1|NA
ASSQSGLQF
>TRBJ2-3|TRBV5-4|NA
ASRYQALTDTQY
>TRBJ2-1|TRBV5-1|NA
ASSSGLDQRLEQF
>TRBJ1-4|TRBV28|NA
ASRQVGLGEKLF
>TRBJ1-2|TRBV30|NA
VWSVGGGGYT
>TRBJ1-4|TRBV20-1|TRBD1
SARGTTGKEKLF